This entry describes one T cell receptor (beta chain). The antigen is undetermined. Germline V gene sequence: CDR1 LGHDT, CDR2 YNNKEL (reference sequence). This CDR3 region has 16 residues. V gave up 3 bases and J gave up 1 base, with 15 bases separating them. The data stem from a study of vaccination and CD4 T cells after COVID-19. In the study overall: The control cultures got either a CEFX pool, an HIV-1 Nef pool, or no peptide at all.

As for treatment: approximately 9-day PBMC culture with coronavirus spike peptide pools or control peptides (ViraFEST assay). Peptide pools at 8 to 10 ug/ml, together with 7.5 to 10 IU/ml IL-2, were added to cultures of 1.5 million to 2.5 million PBMCs per well. At both days 3 and 7, half the medium was replaced with fresh IL-2 medium. The authors isolated CD4+ T cells by negative selection after about 10 days of culture. Oncomine TCR Beta short-read sequencing was applied to DNA from cultured CD4+ T cells. MiXCR was run by TCRdb on the PCR reads, yielding one entry per CDR3 protein. The profile shows approximately 4,200 distinct CDR3 sequences, about 18% of them singletons.

The chain links TRBV3-1 to TRBJ1-1; D not resolved. This TCR was recovered from a human donor who had recovered from COVID-19. Sequences were obtained from CD4+ T cells from blood, cultured in vitro. This chain's CDR3 is CASSQEGWVTNTEAFF. Written as DNA, the CDR3 is TGTGCCAGCAGCCAGGAAGGTTGGGTGACGAACACTGAAGCTTTCTTT.